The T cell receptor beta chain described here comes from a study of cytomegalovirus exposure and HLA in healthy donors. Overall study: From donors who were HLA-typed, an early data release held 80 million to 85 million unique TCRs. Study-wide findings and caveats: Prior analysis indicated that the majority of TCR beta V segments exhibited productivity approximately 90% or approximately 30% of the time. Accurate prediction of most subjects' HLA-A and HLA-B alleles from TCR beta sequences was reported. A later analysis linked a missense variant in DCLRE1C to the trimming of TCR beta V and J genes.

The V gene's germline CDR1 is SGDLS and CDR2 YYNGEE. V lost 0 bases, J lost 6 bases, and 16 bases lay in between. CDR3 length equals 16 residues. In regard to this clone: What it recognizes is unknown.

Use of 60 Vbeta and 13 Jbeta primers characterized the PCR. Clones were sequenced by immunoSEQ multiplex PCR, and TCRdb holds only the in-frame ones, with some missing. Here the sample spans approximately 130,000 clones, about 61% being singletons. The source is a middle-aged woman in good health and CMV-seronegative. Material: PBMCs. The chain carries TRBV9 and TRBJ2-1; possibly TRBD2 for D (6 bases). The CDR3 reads CASSVDGRGRVNEQFF. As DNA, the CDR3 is TGTGCCAGCAGCGTAGATGGGCGGGGTAGAGTCAATGAGCAGTTCTTC.